This is a list of T cell receptor beta chains from one sample in a study of graft-versus-host responses after intestinal transplantation. The antigens for these receptors are not known. Assay used: immunoSEQ multiplex PCR; TCRdb lists only in-frame clones, some missing. The sample contains around 97,000 clones, 93% of which appear only once. Sequenced material: unstimulated CD8+ T cells sorted from spleen or lymph node cells, taken before intestinal transplant. These receptors all come from a human donor who received an intestinal transplant. Both conserved end residues are part of each CDR3. The order of the fields is D gene, V gene, J gene, clone size, CDR3 DNA, CDR3 protein. The D gene is left open where the match is weak. Not all rows give a size; the values are once, few, many and, for expanded clones, a class.

D gene: .
V gene: TRBV4-1
J gene: TRBJ2-4
clone size: .
CDR3 DNA: TGCGCCAGCAGCCAAGTAGCCAAAAACATTCAGTACTTC
CDR3 protein: CASSQVAKNIQYF

D gene: .
V gene: TRBV5-1
J gene: TRBJ2-5
clone size: .
CDR3 DNA: TGCGCCAGCAGGTATAATCCCCAAGAGACCCAGTACTTC
CDR3 protein: CASRYNPQETQYF

D gene: TRBD1
V gene: TRBV4-1
J gene: TRBJ1-2
clone size: .
CDR3 DNA: TGCGCCAGCAGCCGGCCGGACAGGGGAAATATCTATGGCTACACCTTC
CDR3 protein: CASSRPDRGNIYGYTF

D gene: .
V gene: TRBV21-1
J gene: TRBJ2-3
clone size: .
CDR3 DNA: TGTGCCAGCAGCAAATATGTAACAGATACGCAGTATTTT
CDR3 protein: CASSKYVTDTQYF

D gene: .
V gene: TRBV9
J gene: TRBJ2-3
clone size: once
CDR3 DNA: TGTGCCAGCAGCCCACTCCTACTAGGGGGATTCACAGATACGCAGTATTTT
CDR3 protein: CASSPLLLGGFTDTQYF

D gene: .
V gene: TRBV28
J gene: TRBJ1-2
clone size: .
CDR3 DNA: TGTGCCAGCAGTTTTTTGCAGGGAGTTCAAGGCTACACCTTC
CDR3 protein: CASSFLQGVQGYTF

D gene: .
V gene: TRBV7-8
J gene: TRBJ2-7
clone size: .
CDR3 DNA: TGTGCCAGCAGCTTTGGAGCCTCCTGGGAGCAGTACTTC
CDR3 protein: CASSFGASWEQYF

D gene: TRBD1
V gene: TRBV19
J gene: TRBJ1-5
clone size: few
CDR3 DNA: TGTGCCAGTAGTATATGGCAGGGGGCGAATCAGCCCCAGCATTTT
CDR3 protein: CASSIWQGANQPQHF

D gene: .
V gene: TRBV29-1
J gene: TRBJ1-1
clone size: .
CDR3 DNA: TGCAGCGCCTTACGACCAGTCCTGAACACTGAAGCTTTCTTT
CDR3 protein: CSALRPVLNTEAFF

D gene: TRBD1
V gene: TRBV5-1
J gene: TRBJ1-4
clone size: .
CDR3 DNA: TGCGCCAGCAGCTACCGGGACAGGGGACCCCTGTTTTTT
CDR3 protein: CASSYRDRGPLFF

D gene: TRBD1
V gene: TRBV9
J gene: TRBJ1-3
clone size: .
CDR3 DNA: TGTGCCAGCAGCGATGGGACAGGGGCGAACACCATATATTTT
CDR3 protein: CASSDGTGANTIYF

D gene: .
V gene: TRBV6-6
J gene: TRBJ1-3
clone size: few
CDR3 DNA: TGTGCCAGCAGAGAGGACGGCTCCTCTGGAAACACCATATATTTT
CDR3 protein: CASREDGSSGNTIYF

D gene: .
V gene: TRBV6-6
J gene: TRBJ2-7
clone size: once
CDR3 DNA: TGTGCCAGCAGAGGGGGGAACGAGCAGTACTTC
CDR3 protein: CASRGGNEQYF

D gene: .
V gene: TRBV15
J gene: TRBJ1-2
clone size: .
CDR3 DNA: TGTGCCACCAGCAGAGATCGTGGGGAAAACTATGGCTACACCTTC
CDR3 protein: CATSRDRGENYGYTF

D gene: .
V gene: TRBV29-1
J gene: TRBJ2-7
clone size: .
CDR3 DNA: TGCAGCGCCACGATTCGGGCGGGCGAGCAGTACTTC
CDR3 protein: CSATIRAGEQYF

D gene: .
V gene: TRBV4-1
J gene: TRBJ1-3
clone size: few
CDR3 DNA: TGCGCCAGCAGCCAAGGTCAGGGGTCTGGAAACACCATATATTTT
CDR3 protein: CASSQGQGSGNTIYF

D gene: .
V gene: TRBV7-2
J gene: TRBJ2-5
clone size: .
CDR3 DNA: TGTGCCAGCAGCTTAGGAACGGGAAAGGAAGAAACCCAGTACTTC
CDR3 protein: CASSLGTGKEETQYF

D gene: .
V gene: TRBV7-6
J gene: TRBJ2-7
clone size: .
CDR3 DNA: TGTGCCAGCAGCCCAGAAGGGGCTAGCTACGAGCAGTACTTC
CDR3 protein: CASSPEGASYEQYF

D gene: .
V gene: TRBV10-3
J gene: TRBJ2-7
clone size: .
CDR3 DNA: TGTGCCATCAGTGAGTCCTCCGCCACCTACGAGCAGTACTTC
CDR3 protein: CAISESSATYEQYF

D gene: .
V gene: TRBV6-5
J gene: TRBJ2-2
clone size: .
CDR3 DNA: TGTGCCAGCAGTTATGGGAACGGGGAGCTGTTTTTT
CDR3 protein: CASSYGNGELFF

D gene: TRBD2
V gene: TRBV7-8
J gene: TRBJ2-1
clone size: .
CDR3 DNA: TGTGCCAGCAGCCCGCCCTTGGGAGGGTCCTACAATGAGCAGTTCTTC
CDR3 protein: CASSPPLGGSYNEQFF

D gene: TRBD1
V gene: TRBV9
J gene: TRBJ2-7
clone size: .
CDR3 DNA: TGTGCCAGCAACCTCGGACAGGGGGACGAGCAGTACTTC
CDR3 protein: CASNLGQGDEQYF

D gene: .
V gene: TRBV6-1
J gene: TRBJ2-6
clone size: .
CDR3 DNA: TGTGCCAGCAGTGAACCCCGACATTCTGGGGCCAACGTCCTGACTTTC
CDR3 protein: CASSEPRHSGANVLTF

D gene: .
V gene: TRBV5-6
J gene: TRBJ1-1
clone size: .
CDR3 DNA: TGTGCCAGCAGCTTGGGGGGCTGGGGGAGCACTGAAGCTTTCTTT
CDR3 protein: CASSLGGWGSTEAFF

D gene: TRBD1
V gene: TRBV7-6
J gene: TRBJ1-2
clone size: .
CDR3 DNA: TGTGCCAGCAGCTCGGACAGGTCAAACTATGGCTACACCTTC
CDR3 protein: CASSSDRSNYGYTF

D gene: .
V gene: TRBV7-2
J gene: TRBJ2-4
clone size: .
CDR3 DNA: TGTGCCAGCGGCCATTGGGGGGAAAGGGGCAAAAACATTCAGTACTTC
CDR3 protein: CASGHWGERGKNIQYF

D gene: .
V gene: TRBV21-1
J gene: TRBJ1-1
clone size: .
CDR3 DNA: TGTGCCAGCAGCAAAAGGAGGGTGCGGGGGAACACTGAAGCTTTCTTT
CDR3 protein: CASSKRRVRGNTEAFF